This T cell receptor (beta chain) was sequenced during a study of blood T cell repertoires in COVID-19. Whole-study context: T cells, B-cell-depleted T cells, or PBMCs supplied cDNA or gDNA.

Assay used: immunoSEQ multiplex PCR; TCRdb lists only in-frame clones, some missing. The sample has tens of thousands of clones, around 91% seen once. The germline CDR1 and CDR2 sequences are SGHTA and FQGNSA. V was pared by 3 bases and J by 3 bases, with 11 bases between. This CDR3 contains 14 residues. This clone was counted a single time. The V call is TRBV7-2, the J call TRBJ2-5; D is possibly TRBD1 (5 bases). Sequenced material: peripheral blood. This receptor was taken from a human donor in a cohort sampled during active COVID-19. The chain's CDR3 is CASSLLGPKETQYF. CDR3 DNA: TGTGCCAGCAGCTTGCTGGGGCCGAAAGAGACCCAGTACTTC.